This TCR beta chain was sequenced for a study of human T cells and chemical hapten exposure. CDR1 and CDR2 (germline): SEHNR, FQNEAQ (reference sequence). The length of the CDR3 is 13 residues. The junction had 6 bases not matched to a gene; V was cut back by 5 bases and J by 5 bases. Overall study findings and caveats: DPC sensitization left the count of TCRs above 1 in 1000 unchanged.

Time point here: patch test 3, about 24 weeks after DPC sensitization. Treatment reported: therapeutic diphenylcyclopropenone sensitization with weekly scalp DPC. This clonotype was observed a handful of times. Its antigen remains unidentified. TCRdb itself ran the RACE reads through MiXCR, one entry per CDR3 protein. The sample carries roughly 200,000 distinct CDR3 sequences, around a quarter recorded once. Source: whole blood, taken in connection with sensitization to the hapten diphenylcyclopropenone (DPC). This chain links TRBV7-9 with TRBJ2-7, with TRBD1 matching over 7 bases. The receptor was isolated from a woman aged 40 to 50 with alopecia areata. Some clones in this sample may be carry-over from other donors' samples. CDR3 residues: CASSLQGLHEQYF. CDR3 DNA: TGTGCCAGCAGCCTACAGGGGCTCCACGAGCAGTACTTC.